The source of this T cell receptor beta chain is a study of T cell responses to AZD1222 COVID-19 vaccine. General observations from the study: Receipt of two AZD1222 doses was followed by a rise in Spike-specific TCR breadth and depth. Baseline testing showed seropositivity in only six or seven AZD1222 recipients. Spike as a whole was targeted by vaccine-associated CD4 TCRs, dominant at 160-218 and 743-854. Clonal diversity may have been underestimated, and the donors were mostly white British, with more females than males.

The germline V and J ends were trimmed by 2 bases and 1 base, with 8 bases remaining between them. Germline CDR1 reads MNHEY; CDR2 reads SVGAGI. This CDR3 has 14 residues. With respect to this clone: Antigen: not known.

TCRdb's table, derived via immunoSEQ multiplex PCR, lists solely in-frame clones and lacks some. This sample carries some 200,000 clones, roughly 91% of them seen once, and the ten largest clones take roughly 0.99%. This chain links TRBV6-5 with TRBJ1-1; D call uncertain. The clonotype comes from an adult in good health. The specimen was peripheral blood, collected on day 0 of MenACWY control vaccination. CDR3: CASSYGQWNTEAFF. CDR3 sequence (DNA): TGTGCCAGCAGTTACGGGCAGTGGAACACTGAAGCTTTCTTT.